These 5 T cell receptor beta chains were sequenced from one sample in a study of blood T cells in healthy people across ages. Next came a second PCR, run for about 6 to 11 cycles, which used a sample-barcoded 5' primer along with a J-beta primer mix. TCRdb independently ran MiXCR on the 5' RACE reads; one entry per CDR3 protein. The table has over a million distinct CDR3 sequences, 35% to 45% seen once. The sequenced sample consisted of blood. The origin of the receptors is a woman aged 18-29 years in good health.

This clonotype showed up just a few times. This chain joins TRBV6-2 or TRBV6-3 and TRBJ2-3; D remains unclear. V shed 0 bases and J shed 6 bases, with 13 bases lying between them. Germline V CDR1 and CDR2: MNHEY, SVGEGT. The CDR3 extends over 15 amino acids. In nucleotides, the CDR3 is TGTGCCAGCAGTTACTCTGGGGTCCCCGTGGATACGCAGTATTTT. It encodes CASSYSGVPVDTQYF.

The CDR3 sequence is CASSLEASGTYQETQYF. The CDR3 bases are TGTGCCAGCAGCTTGGAGGCTAGCGGGACCTACCAAGAGACCCAGTACTTC. V usage is TRBV5-6 and J usage is TRBJ2-5; 9 nucleotides match TRBD2. The CDR3 is made up of 17 amino acids. Germline V gene data show CDR1 as SGHDT and CDR2 as YYEEEE. V dropped 0 bases and J dropped 0; count of bases not matched to a gene: 6.

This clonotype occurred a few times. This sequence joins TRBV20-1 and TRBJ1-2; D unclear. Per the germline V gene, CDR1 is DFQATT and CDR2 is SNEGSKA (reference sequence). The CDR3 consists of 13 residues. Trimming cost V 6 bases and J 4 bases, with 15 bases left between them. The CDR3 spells CSAADMGRYGYTF. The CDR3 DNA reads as TGCAGTGCCGCCGACATGGGCCGCTATGGCTACACCTTC.

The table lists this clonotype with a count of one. The CDR3 spells CASSLATGANNYGYTF. CDR3 in DNA: TGTGCCAGCAGTTTAGCCACCGGTGCCAATAACTATGGCTACACCTTC. The chain couples TRBV12-3 or TRBV12-4 to TRBJ1-2, with D unresolved. The V and J ends lost 0 bases and 1 base respectively, with 12 bases between them. The CDR3 spans 16 residues.

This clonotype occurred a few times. For the CDR3, the DNA is TGTGCCAGCAGTTTTGTCGCCGGGGGGAATTCACCCCTCCACTTT. It specifies CASSFVAGGNSPLHF. The gene calls are TRBV28 and TRBJ1-6; tentatively, D is TRBD1 (5 bases). With 3 bases removed from V and 7 bases from J, the gap between germline ends came to 13 bases. Germline CDR1 is MDHEN and CDR2 is SYDVKM. The CDR3 spans 15 residues. Variable domain in full (rest from reference TRBV28 and TRBJ1-6): DVKVTQSSRYLVKRTGEKVFLECVQDMDHENMFWYRQDPGLGLRLIYFSYDVKMKEKGDIPEGYSVSREKKERFSLILESASTNQTSMYLCASSFVAGGNSPLHFGNGTRLTVT.